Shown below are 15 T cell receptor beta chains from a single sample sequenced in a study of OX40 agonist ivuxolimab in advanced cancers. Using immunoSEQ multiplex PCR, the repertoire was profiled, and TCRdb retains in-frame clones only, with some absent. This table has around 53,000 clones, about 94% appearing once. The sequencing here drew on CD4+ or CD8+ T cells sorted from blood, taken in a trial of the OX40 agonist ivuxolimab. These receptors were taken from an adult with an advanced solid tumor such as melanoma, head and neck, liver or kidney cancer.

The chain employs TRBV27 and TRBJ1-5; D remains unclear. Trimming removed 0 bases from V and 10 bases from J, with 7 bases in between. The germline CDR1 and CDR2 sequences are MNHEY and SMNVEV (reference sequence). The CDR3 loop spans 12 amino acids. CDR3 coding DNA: TGTGCCAGCAGTTTATCGAACGGCCCCCAGCATTTT. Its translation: CASSLSNGPQHF.

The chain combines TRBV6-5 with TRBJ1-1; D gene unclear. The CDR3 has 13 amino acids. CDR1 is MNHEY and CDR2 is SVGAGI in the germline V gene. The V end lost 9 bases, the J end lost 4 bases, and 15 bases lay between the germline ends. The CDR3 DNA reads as TGTGCCAGTACCGATTTGGGAGGCACTGAAGCTTTCTTT. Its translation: CASTDLGGTEAFF.

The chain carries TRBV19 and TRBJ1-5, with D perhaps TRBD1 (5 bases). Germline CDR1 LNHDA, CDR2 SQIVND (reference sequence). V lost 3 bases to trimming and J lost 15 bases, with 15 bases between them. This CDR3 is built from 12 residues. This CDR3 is CASSIPGPGVHF. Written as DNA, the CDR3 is TGTGCCAGTAGTATCCCAGGGCCGGGAGTGCATTTT.

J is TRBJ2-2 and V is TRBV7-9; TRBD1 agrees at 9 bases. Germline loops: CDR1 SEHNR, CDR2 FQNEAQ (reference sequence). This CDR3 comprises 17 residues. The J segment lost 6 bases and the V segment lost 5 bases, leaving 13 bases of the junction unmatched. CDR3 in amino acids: CASSPGQGPAEAGELFF. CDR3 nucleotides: TGTGCCAGCAGCCCCGGACAGGGGCCGGCGGAGGCCGGGGAGCTGTTTTTT.

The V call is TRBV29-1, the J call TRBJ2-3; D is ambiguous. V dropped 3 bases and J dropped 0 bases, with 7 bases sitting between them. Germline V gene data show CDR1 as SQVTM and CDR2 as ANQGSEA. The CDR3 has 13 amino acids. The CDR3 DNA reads TGCAGCGTTGAGTACGGGAGCACAGATACGCAGTATTTT. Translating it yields CSVEYGSTDTQYF.

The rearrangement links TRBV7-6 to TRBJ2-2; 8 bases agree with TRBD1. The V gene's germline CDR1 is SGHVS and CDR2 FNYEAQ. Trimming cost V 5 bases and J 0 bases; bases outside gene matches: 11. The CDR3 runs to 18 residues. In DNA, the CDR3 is TGTGCCAGCAGCCTGTTCCGCGCAGGGGGCCCGAACACCGGGGAGCTGTTTTTT. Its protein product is CASSLFRAGGPNTGELFF.

CDR3 sequence (DNA): TGTGCCAGCAGCTCCCAGGGAGGCAATCAGCCCCAGCATTTT. Translating gives CASSSQGGNQPQHF. This chain connects TRBV13 to TRBJ1-5; TRBD1 might be the D (5 bases). Germline CDR1 PRHDT, CDR2 FYEKMQ (reference sequence). V lost 4 bases and J lost 2, with 9 bases in between. This CDR3 has 14 amino acids.

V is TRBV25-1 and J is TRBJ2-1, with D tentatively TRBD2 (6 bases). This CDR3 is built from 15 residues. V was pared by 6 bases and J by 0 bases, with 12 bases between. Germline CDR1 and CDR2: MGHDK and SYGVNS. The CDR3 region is CASRNGRFSYNEQFF. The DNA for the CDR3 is TGTGCCAGCAGAAACGGGAGATTCTCCTACAATGAGCAGTTCTTC.

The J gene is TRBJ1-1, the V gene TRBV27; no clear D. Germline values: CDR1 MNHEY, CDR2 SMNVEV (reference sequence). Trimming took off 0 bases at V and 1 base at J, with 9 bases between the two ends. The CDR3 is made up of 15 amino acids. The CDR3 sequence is CASSLSGFENTEAFF. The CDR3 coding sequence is TGTGCCAGCAGTTTATCGGGGTTCGAGAACACTGAAGCTTTCTTT.

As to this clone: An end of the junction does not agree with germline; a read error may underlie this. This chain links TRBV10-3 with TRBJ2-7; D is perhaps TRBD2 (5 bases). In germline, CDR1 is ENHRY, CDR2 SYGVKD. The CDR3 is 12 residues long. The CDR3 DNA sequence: TGTGCCATCAGTGAGGGACGTGAGGTAACGGGGTTC. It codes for CAISEGREVTGF.

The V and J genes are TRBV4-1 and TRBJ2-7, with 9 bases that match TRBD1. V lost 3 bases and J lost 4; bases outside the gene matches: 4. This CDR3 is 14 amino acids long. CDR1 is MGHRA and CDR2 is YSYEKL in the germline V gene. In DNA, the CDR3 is TGCGCCAGCAGCCATCGGACAGGGGAATACGAGCAGTACTTC. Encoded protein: CASSHRTGEYEQYF.

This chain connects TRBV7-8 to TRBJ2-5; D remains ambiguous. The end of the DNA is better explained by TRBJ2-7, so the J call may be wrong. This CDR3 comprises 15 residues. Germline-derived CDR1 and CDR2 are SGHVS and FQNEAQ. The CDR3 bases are TGTGCCAGCAGCTTAGTTGACTGGGCGGCCTACGAGCAGTACTTC. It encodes CASSLVDWAAYEQYF.

The CDR3 here is CASSSGTGRYEQYF. The CDR3 coding sequence is TGTGCCAGCAGCTCGGGGACAGGGCGCTACGAGCAGTACTTC. The rearrangement links TRBV5-6 to TRBJ2-7, with 9 bases identical to TRBD1. Germline V gives CDR1 SGHDT, CDR2 YYEEEE. The CDR3 consists of 14 residues. Trimming at V came to 3 bases and at J to 3 bases, leaving 4 bases not matched to a gene.

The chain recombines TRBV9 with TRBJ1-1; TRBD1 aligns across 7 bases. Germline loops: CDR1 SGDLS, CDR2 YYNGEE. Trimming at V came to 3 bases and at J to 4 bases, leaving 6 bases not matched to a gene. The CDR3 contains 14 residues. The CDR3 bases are TGTGCCAGCAGCGGGGACAGCCTCGGCACTGAAGCTTTCTTT. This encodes CASSGDSLGTEAFF.

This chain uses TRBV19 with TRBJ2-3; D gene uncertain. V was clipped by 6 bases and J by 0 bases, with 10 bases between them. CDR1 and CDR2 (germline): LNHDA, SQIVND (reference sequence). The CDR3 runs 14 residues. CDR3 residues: CASSTAQSTDTQYF. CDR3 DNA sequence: TGTGCCAGTAGCACTGCCCAGAGCACAGATACGCAGTATTTT.